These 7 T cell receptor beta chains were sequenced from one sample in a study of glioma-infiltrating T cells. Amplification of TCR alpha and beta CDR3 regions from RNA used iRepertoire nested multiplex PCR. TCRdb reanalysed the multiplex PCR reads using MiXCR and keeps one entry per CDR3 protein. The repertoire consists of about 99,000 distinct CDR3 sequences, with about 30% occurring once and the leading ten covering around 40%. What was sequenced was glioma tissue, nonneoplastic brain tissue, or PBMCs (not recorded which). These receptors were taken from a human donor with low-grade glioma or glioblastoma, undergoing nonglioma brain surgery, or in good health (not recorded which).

DNA of the CDR3: TGTGCCAGCACCCCGCGGGGGTTCTCCTACGAGCAGTACTTC. This codes for CASTPRGFSYEQYF. The gene calls are TRBV7-2 and TRBJ2-7, with TRBD2 matching over 7 bases. CDR1 is SGHTA and CDR2 is FQGNSA in the germline V gene. Trimming at V came to 7 bases and at J to 0 bases, leaving 6 bases not matched to a gene. The CDR3 consists of 14 residues.

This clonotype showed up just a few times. CDR3 sequence reads: CASSRDSRNQPQHF. CDR3 nucleotide sequence: TGTGCCAGCAGCCGGGACAGCCGGAATCAGCCCCAGCATTTT. V is TRBV7-9 and J is TRBJ1-5; 7 bases align to TRBD1. Per germline, CDR1 SEHNR and CDR2 FQNEAQ (reference sequence). The CDR3 has 14 amino acids. Unmatched junction bases numbered 5, after V lost 5 bases and J lost 4 bases.

CDR3 bases: TGTGCCAGCAGTCCCGGGGGGGTACCCAACGCTGAAGCTTTCTTT. Its translation is CASSPGGVPNAEAFF. This sequence joins TRBV28 and TRBJ1-1; D is perhaps TRBD1 (5 bases). The V and J ends lost 5 bases and 6 bases respectively, with 19 bases between them. This CDR3 region has 15 residues. Per germline, CDR1 MDHEN and CDR2 SYDVKM.

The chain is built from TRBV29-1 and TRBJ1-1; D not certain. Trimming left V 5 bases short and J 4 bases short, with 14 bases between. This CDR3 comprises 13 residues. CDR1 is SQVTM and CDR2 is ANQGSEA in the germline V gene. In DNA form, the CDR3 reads TGCAGCGTTCGGGAGCGAATGGGCACTGAAGCTTTCTTT. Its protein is CSVRERMGTEAFF.

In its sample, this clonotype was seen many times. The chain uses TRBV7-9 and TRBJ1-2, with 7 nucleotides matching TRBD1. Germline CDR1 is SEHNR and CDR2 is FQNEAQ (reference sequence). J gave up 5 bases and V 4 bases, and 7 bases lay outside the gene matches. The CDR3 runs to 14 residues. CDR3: CASSSGTAFYGYTF. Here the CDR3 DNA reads TGTGCCAGCAGCTCGGGGACAGCATTTTATGGCTACACCTTC. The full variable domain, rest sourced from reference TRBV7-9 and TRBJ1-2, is DTGVSQNPRHKITKRGQNVTFRCDPISEHNRLYWYRQTLGQGPEFLTYFQNEAQLEKSRLLSDRFSAERPKGSFSTLEIQRTEQGDSAMYLCASSSGTAFYGYTFGSGTRLTVV.

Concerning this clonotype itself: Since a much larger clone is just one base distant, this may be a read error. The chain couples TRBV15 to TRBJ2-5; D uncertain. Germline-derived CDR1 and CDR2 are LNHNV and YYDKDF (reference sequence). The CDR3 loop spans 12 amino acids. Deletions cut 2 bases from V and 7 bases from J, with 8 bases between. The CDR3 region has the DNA TGTGCCACCAGCAGATACCTTGGGACCCAGTACTTC. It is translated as CATSRYLGTQYF. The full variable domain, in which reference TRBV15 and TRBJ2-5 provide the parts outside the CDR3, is DAMVIQNPRYQVTQFGKPVTLSCSQTLNHNVMYWYQQKSSQAPKLLFHYYDKDFNNEADTPDNFQSRRPNTSFCFLDIRSPGLGDTAMYLCATSRYLGTQYFGPGTRLLVL.

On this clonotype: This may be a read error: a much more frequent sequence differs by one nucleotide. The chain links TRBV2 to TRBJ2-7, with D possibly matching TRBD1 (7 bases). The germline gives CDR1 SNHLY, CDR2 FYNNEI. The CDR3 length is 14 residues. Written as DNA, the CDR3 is TGTGCTAGCATTCCGGGGGACAGTGACTACGAGCAGTACTTC. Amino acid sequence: CASIPGDSDYEQYF.